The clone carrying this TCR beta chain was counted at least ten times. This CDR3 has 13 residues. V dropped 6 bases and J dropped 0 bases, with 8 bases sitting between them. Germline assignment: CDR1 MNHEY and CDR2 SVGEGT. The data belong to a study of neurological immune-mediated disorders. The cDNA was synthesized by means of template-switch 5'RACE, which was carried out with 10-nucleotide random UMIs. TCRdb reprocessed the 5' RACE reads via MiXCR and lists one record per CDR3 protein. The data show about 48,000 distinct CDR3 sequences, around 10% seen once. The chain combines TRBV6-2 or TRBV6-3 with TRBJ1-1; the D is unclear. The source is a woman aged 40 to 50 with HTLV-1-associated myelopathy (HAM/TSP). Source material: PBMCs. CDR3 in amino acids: CASSLGLNTEAFF. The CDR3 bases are TGTGCCAGCAGCCTCGGGTTGAACACTGAAGCTTTCTTT.